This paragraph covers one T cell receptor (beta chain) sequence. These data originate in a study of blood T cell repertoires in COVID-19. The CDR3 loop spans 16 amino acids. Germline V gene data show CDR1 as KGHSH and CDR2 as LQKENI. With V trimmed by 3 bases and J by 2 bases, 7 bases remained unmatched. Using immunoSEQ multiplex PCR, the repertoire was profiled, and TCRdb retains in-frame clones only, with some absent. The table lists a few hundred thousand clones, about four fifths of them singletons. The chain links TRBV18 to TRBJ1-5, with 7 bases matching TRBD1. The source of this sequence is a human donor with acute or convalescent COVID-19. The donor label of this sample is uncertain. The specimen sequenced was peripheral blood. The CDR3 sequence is CASSPRGVHGNQPQHF. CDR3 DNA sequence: TGTGCCAGCTCACCCAGGGGGGTACATGGCAATCAGCCCCAGCATTTT.